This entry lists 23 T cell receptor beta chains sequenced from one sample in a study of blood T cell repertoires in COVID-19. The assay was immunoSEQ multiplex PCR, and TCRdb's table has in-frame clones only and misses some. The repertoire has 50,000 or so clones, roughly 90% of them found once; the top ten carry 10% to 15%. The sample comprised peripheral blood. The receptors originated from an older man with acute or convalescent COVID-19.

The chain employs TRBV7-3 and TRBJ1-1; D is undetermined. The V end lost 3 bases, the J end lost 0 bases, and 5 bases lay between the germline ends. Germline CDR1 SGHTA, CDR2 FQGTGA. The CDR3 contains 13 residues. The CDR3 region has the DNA TGTGCCAGCAGCTTCAGCGTGAACACTGAAGCTTTCTTT. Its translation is CASSFSVNTEAFF.

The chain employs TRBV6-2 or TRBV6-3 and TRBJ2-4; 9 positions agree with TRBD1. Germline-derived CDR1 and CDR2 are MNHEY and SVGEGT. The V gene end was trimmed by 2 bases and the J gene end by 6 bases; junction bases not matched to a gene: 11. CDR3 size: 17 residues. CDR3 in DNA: TGTGCCAGCAGTTACCCGAAGCGGACAGGGGACGGAAACATTCAGTACTTC. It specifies CASSYPKRTGDGNIQYF.

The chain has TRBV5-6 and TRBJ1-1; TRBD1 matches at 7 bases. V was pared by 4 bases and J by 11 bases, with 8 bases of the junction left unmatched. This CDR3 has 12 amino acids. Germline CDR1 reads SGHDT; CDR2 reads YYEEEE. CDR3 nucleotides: TGTGCCAGCAGCATAAGACAGGGAACGGCTTTCTTT. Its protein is CASSIRQGTAFF.

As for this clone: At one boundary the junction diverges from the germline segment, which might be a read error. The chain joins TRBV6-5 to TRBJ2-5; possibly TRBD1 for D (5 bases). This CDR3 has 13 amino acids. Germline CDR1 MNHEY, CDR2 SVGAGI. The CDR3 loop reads CASSDSRVETQYF. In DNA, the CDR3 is TGTGCCAGCAGTGACTCCAGGGTGGAGACCCAGTACTTC.

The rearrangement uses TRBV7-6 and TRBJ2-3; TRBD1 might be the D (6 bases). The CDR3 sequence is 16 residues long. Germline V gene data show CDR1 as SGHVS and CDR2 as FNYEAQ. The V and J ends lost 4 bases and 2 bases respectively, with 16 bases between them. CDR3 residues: CASSSNGGPNTDTQYF. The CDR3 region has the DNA TGTGCCAGCAGCTCGAATGGGGGCCCGAACACAGATACGCAGTATTTT.

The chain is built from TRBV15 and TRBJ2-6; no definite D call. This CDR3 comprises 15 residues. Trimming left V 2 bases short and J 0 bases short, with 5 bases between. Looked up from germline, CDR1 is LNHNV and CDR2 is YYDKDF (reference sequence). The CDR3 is CATSRSLSGANVLTF. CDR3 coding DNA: TGTGCCACCAGCAGATCCCTCTCTGGGGCCAACGTCCTGACTTTC.

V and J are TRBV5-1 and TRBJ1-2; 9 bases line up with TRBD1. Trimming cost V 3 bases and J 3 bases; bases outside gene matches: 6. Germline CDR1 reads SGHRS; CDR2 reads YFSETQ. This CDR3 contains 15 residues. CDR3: CASSSGTGWDYGYTF. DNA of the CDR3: TGCGCCAGCAGCTCGGGGACAGGGTGGGACTATGGCTACACCTTC.

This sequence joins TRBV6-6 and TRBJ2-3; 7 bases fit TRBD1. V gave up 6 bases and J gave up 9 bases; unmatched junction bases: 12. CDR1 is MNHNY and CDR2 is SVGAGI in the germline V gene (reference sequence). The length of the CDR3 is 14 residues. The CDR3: CASRALWDSQTQYF. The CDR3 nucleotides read TGTGCCAGCAGAGCTCTCTGGGACAGTCAGACGCAGTATTTT.

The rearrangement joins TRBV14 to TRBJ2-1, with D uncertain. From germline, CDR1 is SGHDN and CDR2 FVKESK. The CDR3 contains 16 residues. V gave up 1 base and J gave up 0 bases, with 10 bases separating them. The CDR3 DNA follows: TGTGCCAGCAGCCAAGGGGCGCTTAGCTCCTACAATGAGCAGTTCTTC. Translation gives CASSQGALSSYNEQFF.

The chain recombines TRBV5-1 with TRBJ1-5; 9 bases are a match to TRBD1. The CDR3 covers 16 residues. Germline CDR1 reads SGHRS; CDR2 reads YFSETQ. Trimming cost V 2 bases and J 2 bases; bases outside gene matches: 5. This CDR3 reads CASSFGDREGNQPQHF. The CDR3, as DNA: TGCGCCAGCAGCTTCGGGGACAGGGAGGGCAATCAGCCCCAGCATTTT.

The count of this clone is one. The CDR3 bases are TGCGCCAGCAGCATTCAGACAGGGGTGAACACTGAAGCTTTCTTT. It yields the protein CASSIQTGVNTEAFF. The chain recombines TRBV5-1 with TRBJ1-1; 8 bases line up with TRBD1. With V trimmed by 4 bases and J by 0 bases, 5 bases remained unmatched. Germline V gives CDR1 SGHRS, CDR2 YFSETQ. This CDR3 contains 15 residues. Based on the CDR3 plus reference TRBV5-1 and TRBJ1-1, the full variable domain is KAGVTQTPRYLIKTRGQQVTLSCSPISGHRSVSWYQQTPGQGLQFLFEYFSETQRNKGNFPGRFSGRQFSNSRSEMNVSTLELGDSALYLCASSIQTGVNTEAFFGQGTRLTVV.

DNA of the CDR3: TGTGCCAGCAGTTTGACAGGGGCCCAGAACACTGAAGCTTTCTTT. This codes for CASSLTGAQNTEAFF. The V and J genes are TRBV28 and TRBJ1-1, with TRBD1 matching over 8 bases. This CDR3 region has 15 residues. Germline CDR1 MDHEN, CDR2 SYDVKM. Losses at the gene ends were 3 bases for V and 1 base for J; bases not matched to a gene: 4.

This CDR3 reads CASSYDRGSPLHF. The CDR3 bases are TGTGCCAGCAGCTACGACAGGGGTTCACCCCTCCACTTT. This rearrangement joins TRBV11-2 to TRBJ1-6; the match to TRBD1 covers 8 bases. Germline V gives CDR1 SGHAT, CDR2 FQNNGV. The CDR3 totals 13 residues. V gave up 4 bases and J gave up 9 bases; unmatched junction bases: 2.

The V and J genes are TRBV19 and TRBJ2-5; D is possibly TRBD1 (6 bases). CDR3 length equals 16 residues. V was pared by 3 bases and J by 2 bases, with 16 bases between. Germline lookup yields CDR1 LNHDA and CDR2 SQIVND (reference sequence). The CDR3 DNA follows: TGTGCCAGTAGTATCCAGGGGCGCATAGGGCAAGAGACCCAGTACTTC. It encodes CASSIQGRIGQETQYF.

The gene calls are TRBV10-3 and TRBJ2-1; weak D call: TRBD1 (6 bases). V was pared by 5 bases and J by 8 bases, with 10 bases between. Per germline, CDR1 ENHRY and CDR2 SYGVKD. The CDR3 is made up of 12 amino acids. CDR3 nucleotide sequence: TGTGCCATCAGTTTACAGGGAGATGAGCAGTTCTTC. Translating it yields CAISLQGDEQFF.

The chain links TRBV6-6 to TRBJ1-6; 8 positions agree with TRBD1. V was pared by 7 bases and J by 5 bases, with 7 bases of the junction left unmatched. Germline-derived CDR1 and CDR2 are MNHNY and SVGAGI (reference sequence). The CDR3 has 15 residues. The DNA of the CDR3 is TGTGCCAGCAAGACGGACAGGGCGAATAATTCACCCCTCCACTTT. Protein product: CASKTDRANNSPLHF.

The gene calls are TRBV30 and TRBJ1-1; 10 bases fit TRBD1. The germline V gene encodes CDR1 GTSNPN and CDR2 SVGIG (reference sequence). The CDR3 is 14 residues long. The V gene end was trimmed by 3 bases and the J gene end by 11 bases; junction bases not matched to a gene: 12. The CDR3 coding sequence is TGTGCCTGGAGGCGGGACAGGGGCGCCGGGGGCGCTTTCTTT. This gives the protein CAWRRDRGAGGAFF.

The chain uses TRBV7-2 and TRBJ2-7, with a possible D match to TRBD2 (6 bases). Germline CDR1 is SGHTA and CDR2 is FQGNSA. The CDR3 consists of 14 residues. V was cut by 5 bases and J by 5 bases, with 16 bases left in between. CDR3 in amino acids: CASSQRRGANEQYF. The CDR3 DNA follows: TGTGCCAGCAGCCAGAGGCGGGGAGCGAACGAGCAGTACTTC. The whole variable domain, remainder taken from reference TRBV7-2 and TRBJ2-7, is GAGVSQSPSNKVTEKGKDVELRCDPISGHTALYWYRQSLGQGLEFLIYFQGNSAPDKSGLPSDRFSAERTGGSVSTLTIQRTQQEDSAVYLCASSQRRGANEQYFGPGTRLTVT.

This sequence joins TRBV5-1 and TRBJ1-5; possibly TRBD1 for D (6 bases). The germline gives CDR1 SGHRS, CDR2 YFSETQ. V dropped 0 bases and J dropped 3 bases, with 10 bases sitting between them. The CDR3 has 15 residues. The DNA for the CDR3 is TGCGCCAGCAGCTTGGGTAACAGGGACAATCAGCCCCAGCATTTT. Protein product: CASSLGNRDNQPQHF.

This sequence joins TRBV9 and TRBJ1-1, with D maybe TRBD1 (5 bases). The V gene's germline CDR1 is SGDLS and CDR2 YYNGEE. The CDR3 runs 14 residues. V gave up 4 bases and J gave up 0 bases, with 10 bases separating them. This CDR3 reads CASSTRQLNTEAFF. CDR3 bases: TGTGCCAGCAGCACCCGACAGTTGAACACTGAAGCTTTCTTT.

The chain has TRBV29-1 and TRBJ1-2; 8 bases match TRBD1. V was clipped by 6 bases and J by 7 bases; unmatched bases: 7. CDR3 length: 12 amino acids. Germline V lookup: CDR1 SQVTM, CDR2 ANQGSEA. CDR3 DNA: TGCAGCGTCACAGGGGGTAGGGGTGGCTACACCTTC. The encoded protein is CSVTGGRGGYTF.

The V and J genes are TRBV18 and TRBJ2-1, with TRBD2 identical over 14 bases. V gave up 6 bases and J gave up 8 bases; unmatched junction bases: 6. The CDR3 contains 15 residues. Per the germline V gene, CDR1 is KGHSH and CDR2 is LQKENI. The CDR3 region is CASSSTSGGAYEQFF. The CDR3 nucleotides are TGTGCCAGCTCTTCGACTAGCGGGGGGGCCTATGAGCAGTTCTTC. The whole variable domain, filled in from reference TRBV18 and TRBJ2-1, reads NAGVMQNPRHLVRRRGQEARLRCSPMKGHSHVYWYRQLPEEGLKFMVYLQKENIIDESGMPKERFSAEFPKEGPSILRIQQVVRGDSAAYFCASSSTSGGAYEQFFGPGTRLTVL.

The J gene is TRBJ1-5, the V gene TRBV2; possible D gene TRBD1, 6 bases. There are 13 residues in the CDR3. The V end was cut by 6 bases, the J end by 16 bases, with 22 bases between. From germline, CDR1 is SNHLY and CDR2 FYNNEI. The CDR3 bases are TGTGCCAGCAGGTTGGCGGGAGGGGGGGAGGTACATTTT. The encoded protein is CASRLAGGGEVHF.